This T cell receptor (beta chain) was captured in a study of control samples from healthy donors and cancer patients. Libraries were prepared by immunoSEQ multiplex PCR; TCRdb keeps only in-frame clonotypes and omits some of them. The profile shows fewer than 200,000 clones, 90% to 95% of them singletons. Between the trimmed V and J ends, which lost 0 bases and 7 bases, there was a span of 9 bases. There are 13 residues in the CDR3. Germline loops: CDR1 SGHDN, CDR2 FVKESK. The source material was blood. The TCR comes from a man in his late teens or twenties in good health. The V gene is TRBV14, the J gene TRBJ1-2; D might be TRBD1 (5 bases). The CDR3 is CASSQEGVIGYTF. The CDR3 DNA is TGTGCCAGCAGCCAAGAGGGGGTGATTGGCTACACCTTC.